Detailed here is one T cell receptor beta chain. Only in-frame clones appear in the TCRdb table, and some are missing; sequencing was by immunoSEQ multiplex PCR. The sample lists around 140,000 clones, 94% occurring once. This specimen belongs to a study of control samples from healthy donors and cancer patients. The sample comprised blood. The clonotype was recovered from a man aged 40-50 years in good health.

In DNA form, the CDR3 reads TGTGCCAGCAGCTTGGAGGCAGGGGGCCGCGAAAAACTGTTTTTT. Translating gives CASSLEAGGREKLFF. The chain is built from TRBV5-6 and TRBJ1-4, with TRBD1 matching over 8 bases. The CDR3 length is 15 residues. CDR1 and CDR2 (germline): SGHDT, YYEEEE. J lost 8 bases, V lost 0 bases, and 6 bases had no gene match.